The rows below give T cell receptor beta chains drawn from one sample of a study of blood T cell repertoires in COVID-19. Data came from immunoSEQ multiplex PCR; TCRdb stores just in-frame clones and leaves some out. The data show roughly 150,000 clones, 70% to 90% seen once. The sequencing input was peripheral blood. The receptors were sampled from a woman in her 50s with COVID-19, enrolled during active disease. Each CDR3 is given with its conserved first and last residue. Fields, in order: V gene, J gene, CDR3 protein.

TRBV3-1/TRBV3-2,TRBJ1-5,CASRAGENQPQHF
TRBV11-2,TRBJ2-1,CASSWYRANEQFF
TRBV6-2/TRBV6-3,TRBJ2-2,CASSYYSSGGPQGPGELFF
TRBV28,TRBJ1-2,CASKTGLRFDGYTF
TRBV7-9,TRBJ1-4,CASSYTTGKGSEKLFF
TRBV5-1,TRBJ1-6,CASSLGQYGGYNSPLHF
TRBV27,TRBJ2-3,CASSSVNLGTQYF
TRBV4-2,TRBJ1-1,CASSQGANTEAFF
TRBV27,TRBJ1-4,CASSRPPGQGGEKLFF
TRBV28,TRBJ1-5,CASSLPGPLQPQHF
TRBV19,TRBJ1-5,CASRNGDTDQPQHF
TRBV25-1,TRBJ1-1,CASSVGRGRPNTEAFF
TRBV30,TRBJ2-3,CAWSWGADTQYF
TRBV27,TRBJ2-1,CASSFVGGTPYNEQFF
TRBV19,TRBJ1-2,CASSTTPGYGYTF
TRBV6-5,TRBJ1-1,CASSWTPNTEAFF
TRBV3-1/TRBV3-2,TRBJ1-1,CASSQDFVWRTEAFF
TRBV30,TRBJ1-4,CAWSPDSWSEKLFF
TRBV4-1,TRBJ1-3,CASSPRVSSGNTIYF
TRBV9,TRBJ2-7,CASSLGTGGFYEQYF
TRBV19,TRBJ2-7,CASSMKGDPSYEQYF
TRBV3-1/TRBV3-2,TRBJ2-1,CASSSQNEQFF
TRBV27,TRBJ2-3,CASSLLGLAGGTSTDTQYF
TRBV30,TRBJ2-2,CAWTTGQNTGELFF
TRBV11-3,TRBJ2-1,CASSDPPGYNEQFF
TRBV27,TRBJ1-5,CASSPTGTGYSNQPQHF
TRBV5-4,TRBJ2-4,CASSSLTSGGSLAKNIQYF
TRBV4-1,TRBJ1-2,CASSQAGGNYGYTF
TRBV28,TRBJ2-7,CASSLGVFFYEQYF
TRBV29-1,TRBJ2-3,CITAGGNTDTQYF
TRBV3-1/TRBV3-2,TRBJ2-7,CASSQDRLEGYEQYF
TRBV30,TRBJ2-3,CAWTRGENTDTQYF
TRBV3-1/TRBV3-2,TRBJ2-5,CASSQDRGQETQYF
TRBV6-1,TRBJ2-3,CASSEGGTSGHFTDTQYF
TRBV4-2,TRBJ1-1,CASTSRGSTEAFF
TRBV7-2,TRBJ2-5,CASSQTSGGPQETQYF